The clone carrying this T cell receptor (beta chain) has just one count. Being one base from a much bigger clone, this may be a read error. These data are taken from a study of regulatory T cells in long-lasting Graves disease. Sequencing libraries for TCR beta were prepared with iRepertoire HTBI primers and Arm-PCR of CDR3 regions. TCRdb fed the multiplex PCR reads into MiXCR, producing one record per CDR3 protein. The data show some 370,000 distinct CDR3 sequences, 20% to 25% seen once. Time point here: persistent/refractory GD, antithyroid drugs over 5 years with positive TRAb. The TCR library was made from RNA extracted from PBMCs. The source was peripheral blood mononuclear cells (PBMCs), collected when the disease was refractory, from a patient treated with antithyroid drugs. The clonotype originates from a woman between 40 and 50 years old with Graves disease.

CDR3 nucleotide sequence: TGTGCCAGCAGCGCAGGGTATTCGGACACCGGGGAGCCGTTTTTT. It is translated as CASSAGYSDTGEPFF. V usage is TRBV12-3 or TRBV12-4 and J usage is TRBJ2-2; D may be TRBD1 or TRBD2 (5 bases each). The CDR3 runs to 15 residues.